Shown below are 18 T cell receptor beta chains from a single sample sequenced in a study of beta chain features in type 1 diabetes. Study-level findings and limits: Among all four CD4+ subsets, Type 1 diabetes patients had TCRB CDR3s that were moderately but significantly shorter.

Antigens of these TCRs are unknown. Isolated RNA was reverse transcribed in full, so expressed TCRB transcripts were sequenced. The method was immunoSEQ multiplex PCR; TCRdb's version includes in-frame clones alone and lacks a portion of them. The sample yields roughly 330,000 clones, about 13% seen once. The sequenced sample consisted of naive CD4+ T cells from blood. These receptors were obtained from a woman aged 18 to 35 with type 1 diabetes.

In its sample, this clone was seen a few times. This sample includes further DNA sequences coding for the same CDR3. The chain employs TRBV18 and TRBJ1-5, with 7 bases matching TRBD1. The CDR3 is made up of 14 amino acids. The junction had 1 base not matched to a gene; V was cut back by 3 bases and J by 2 bases. Germline assignment: CDR1 KGHSH and CDR2 LQKENI. The chain's CDR3 is CASSPGTGNQPQHF. The CDR3 region has the DNA TGTGCCAGCTCACCCGGGACAGGCAATCAGCCCCAGCATTTT.

This clone was detected only a few times. V usage is TRBV5-1 and J usage is TRBJ2-5; the match to TRBD1 covers 7 bases. The CDR3 is made up of 14 amino acids. V lost 4 bases, J lost 0 bases, and 3 bases stayed unmatched. CDR1 is SGHRS and CDR2 is YFSETQ in the germline V gene. Here the CDR3 reads CASSLGQDQETQYF. The CDR3 DNA sequence: TGCGCCAGCAGCCTTGGACAGGACCAAGAGACCCAGTACTTC.

There are a few counts of this clone. The rearrangement joins TRBV5-1 to TRBJ2-7, with 10 bases lining up with TRBD2. Germline loops: CDR1 SGHRS, CDR2 YFSETQ. The V gene end was trimmed by 6 bases and the J gene end by 3 bases; junction bases not matched to a gene: 12. The CDR3 is made up of 16 amino acids. CDR3 in DNA: TGCGCCAGCACCCCGGGGACTAGCGCAATTGTCTACGAGCAGTACTTC. Residues: CASTPGTSAIVYEQYF.

This clone was detected only a few times. The chain couples TRBV9 to TRBJ1-4; unclear D gene. V lost 1 base and J 0 bases, leaving 7 bases between the germline ends. Germline CDR1 and CDR2: SGDLS and YYNGEE. The CDR3 is made up of 15 amino acids. The CDR3 sequence is CASSVSPATNEKLFF. The CDR3 region has the DNA TGTGCCAGCAGCGTATCTCCAGCAACTAATGAAAAACTGTTTTTT.

This clone occurred a few times. The V call is TRBV18, the J call TRBJ2-1; D perhaps matches TRBD2 (7 bases). Trimming stripped 6 bases from V and 7 bases from J, with 19 bases between. The germline gives CDR1 KGHSH, CDR2 LQKENI. This CDR3 contains 15 residues. The CDR3 loop is CASSPTRGGDNEQFF. Written as DNA, the CDR3 is TGTGCCAGCTCCCCCACGAGGGGGGGGGATAATGAGCAGTTCTTC.

This clone has more than one count but fewer than ten. The V gene is TRBV5-4, the J gene TRBJ1-1; TRBD1 aligns across 7 bases. Germline V gene lookup returns CDR1 SGHNT and CDR2 YYREEE (reference sequence). Trimming at V came to 4 bases and at J to 1 base, leaving 4 bases not matched to a gene. There are 14 residues in the CDR3. The CDR3 coding sequence is TGTGCCAGCAGCGCTCGGGACAGGAACACTGAAGCTTTCTTT. It specifies CASSARDRNTEAFF. The entire variable domain, with the rest obtained from reference TRBV5-4 and TRBJ1-1, is as follows: ETGVTQSPTHLIKTRGQQVTLRCSSQSGHNTVSWYQQALGQGPQFIFQYYREEENGRGNFPPRFSGLQFPNYSSELNVNALELDDSALYLCASSARDRNTEAFFGQGTRLTVV.

This clone came up a few times. The chain combines TRBV5-1 with TRBJ2-1, with TRBD2 matching over 8 bases. Trimming at V came to 6 bases and at J to 0 bases, leaving 8 bases not matched to a gene. From germline, CDR1 is SGHRS and CDR2 YFSETQ. The CDR3 consists of 16 residues. Here the CDR3 reads CASTAGGTSSYNEQFF. CDR3 nucleotides: TGCGCCAGCACCGCCGGAGGGACTAGCTCCTACAATGAGCAGTTCTTC.

This clone was detected only a few times. V gene TRBV29-1 combines with J gene TRBJ1-1, with TRBD1 as a possible D gene (6 bases). The CDR3 loop spans 14 amino acids. From germline, CDR1 is SQVTM and CDR2 ANQGSEA. V was pared by 6 bases and J by 1 base, with 15 bases between. Written as DNA, the CDR3 is TGCAGCGTCATCCAGGGGATTGGGAACACTGAAGCTTTCTTT. It specifies CSVIQGIGNTEAFF.

This clone was counted only a few times. This chain uses TRBV27 with TRBJ1-5; D gene unclear. CDR3 size: 13 residues. The germline V and J ends were trimmed by 4 bases and 0 bases, with 4 bases remaining between them. Per germline, CDR1 MNHEY and CDR2 SMNVEV (reference sequence). For the CDR3, the DNA is TGTGCCAGCAGTTCGTATAGCAATCAGCCCCAGCATTTT. Protein product: CASSSYSNQPQHF.

This clone was observed a handful of times. The V call is TRBV30, the J call TRBJ1-1; TRBD1 agrees at 10 bases. CDR3 length: 14 amino acids. Per germline, CDR1 GTSNPN and CDR2 SVGIG (reference sequence). The ends lost 0 bases at V and 11 bases at J; junction bases unmatched: 9. The CDR3 nucleotides are TGTGCCTGGAGTGTGACAGGGGGCATGGGTGAGGCTTTCTTT. Amino acid sequence: CAWSVTGGMGEAFF.

This chain connects TRBV19 to TRBJ2-7; the match to TRBD1 covers 9 bases. Germline CDR1 reads LNHDA; CDR2 reads SQIVND (reference sequence). V dropped 8 bases and J dropped 2; count of bases not matched to a gene: 4. CDR3 length equals 13 residues. The CDR3 DNA sequence: TGTGCCAGTGCCGGGACAGGGACCTACGAGCAGTACTTC. It specifies CASAGTGTYEQYF.

As regards this clone: The same CDR3 also results from other DNA sequences found in this sample. The rearrangement links TRBV7-9 to TRBJ2-5; TRBD2 might be the D (5 bases). With 0 bases removed from V and 4 bases from J, the gap between germline ends came to 6 bases. CDR1 is SEHNR and CDR2 is FQNEAQ in the germline V gene (reference sequence). The CDR3 length is 13 residues. The chain's CDR3 is CASSLAGAETQYF. The CDR3 nucleotides are TGTGCCAGCAGCTTAGCGGGAGCAGAGACCCAGTACTTC.

The genes are TRBV7-9 and TRBJ2-2; TRBD2 aligns across 11 bases. The germline V gene encodes CDR1 SEHNR and CDR2 FQNEAQ (reference sequence). The CDR3 totals 16 residues. V lost 4 bases and J lost 6; bases outside the gene matches: 7. The DNA for the CDR3 is TGTGCCAGCAGCTCAAAACTAGCGGGAGAGGCCGGGGAGCTGTTTTTT. Protein: CASSSKLAGEAGELFF.

Only a few counts were recorded for this clone. The chain carries TRBV5-1 and TRBJ2-3; 11 nucleotides line up with TRBD2. Germline CDR1 is SGHRS and CDR2 is YFSETQ. The CDR3 contains 16 residues. Trimming cost V 3 bases and J 2 bases; bases outside gene matches: 5. The CDR3 region has the DNA TGCGCCAGCAGCTGGGGACTAGCGGCAACCACAGATACGCAGTATTTT. Its protein product is CASSWGLAATTDTQYF. Filled out from reference TRBV5-1 and TRBJ2-3, the complete variable domain reads KAGVTQTPRYLIKTRGQQVTLSCSPISGHRSVSWYQQTPGQGLQFLFEYFSETQRNKGNFPGRFSGRQFSNSRSEMNVSTLELGDSALYLCASSWGLAATTDTQYFGPGTRLTVL.

This chain connects TRBV10-3 to TRBJ2-1, with 8 nucleotides matching TRBD2. Trimming at V came to 3 bases and at J to 6 bases, leaving 10 bases not matched to a gene. The germline V gene has CDR1 ENHRY and CDR2 SYGVKD. The CDR3 contains 16 residues. The CDR3 region has the DNA TGTGCCATCAGTGATCGGGCGGGAGGCCCTGGCAATGAGCAGTTCTTC. Translating gives CAISDRAGGPGNEQFF.

This rearrangement joins TRBV10-3 to TRBJ1-1; 8 positions match TRBD1. Per the germline V gene, CDR1 is ENHRY and CDR2 is SYGVKD. The CDR3 loop spans 13 amino acids. Trimming at V came to 8 bases and at J to 0 bases, leaving 2 bases not matched to a gene. The CDR3, as DNA: TGTGCCATCGCAGGGGGCGTGAACACTGAAGCTTTCTTT. This sequence encodes CAIAGGVNTEAFF.

This clone was detected a few times. The chain is built from TRBV7-3 and TRBJ1-2; TRBD1 aligns across 9 bases. Trimming removed 5 bases from V and 6 bases from J; junction bases left unmatched: 4. The CDR3 is made up of 13 amino acids. Germline values: CDR1 SGHTA, CDR2 FQGTGA. The CDR3 is CASSPGTGNGYTF. The CDR3 nucleotides are TGTGCCAGCAGCCCCGGGACAGGGAATGGCTACACCTTC. Filled out from reference TRBV7-3 and TRBJ1-2, the complete variable domain reads GAGVSQTPSNKVTEKGKYVELRCDPISGHTALYWYRQSLGQGPEFLIYFQGTGAADDSGLPNDRFFAVRPEGSVSTLKIQRTERGDSAVYLCASSPGTGNGYTFGSGTRLTVV.

This sequence joins TRBV19 and TRBJ2-7; 9 nucleotides match TRBD1. The CDR3 loop spans 13 amino acids. Germline CDR1 and CDR2: LNHDA and SQIVND (reference sequence). V was pared by 8 bases and J by 3 bases, with 5 bases of the junction left unmatched. The DNA for the CDR3 is TGTGCCAGTGCGGGACAGGGTGACTACGAGCAGTACTTC. This translates into CASAGQGDYEQYF.